The entry below gives a single T cell receptor beta chain sequence along with its context. The antigen is unknown. TCRdb's table, derived via immunoSEQ multiplex PCR, lists solely in-frame clones and lacks some. The data hold fewer than 110,000 clones, with about 93% observed a single time. The sample originates from a study of T cell responses to AZD1222 COVID-19 vaccine. The V gene end was trimmed by 4 bases and the J gene end by 0 bases; junction bases not matched to a gene: 6. The CDR3 covers 16 residues. Germline CDR1 reads LNHDA; CDR2 reads SQIVND (reference sequence). Study-wide results and caveats: White British people made up most donors, females outnumbered males, and clonal diversity was possibly underestimated.

Sequencing was performed on peripheral blood, taken 28 days after the second AZD1222 dose. This receptor was taken from an adult who received the AZD1222 COVID-19 vaccine. The rearrangement uses TRBV19 and TRBJ2-1, with 7 bases matching TRBD2. CDR3 sequence: CASSSSSGISYNEQFF. CDR3 coding DNA: TGTGCCAGTAGTAGTTCTAGCGGTATCTCCTACAATGAGCAGTTCTTC.